This TCR beta chain was sequenced for a study of blood T cell repertoires in COVID-19. Study context: COVID-19 samples from acute and convalescent phases originated in the United States, Italy and Spain. T cells, B-cell-depleted T cells, or PBMCs provided the cDNA or gDNA that served as material.

There are 15 residues in the CDR3. Germline V gives CDR1 SGHTA, CDR2 FQGNSA. After removal of 5 bases from V and 2 bases from J, the junction contained 8 bases not matched to a gene. Per the authors' pipeline: Reference gene primer amplification gave nucleated cell count estimates. The data were produced by immunoSEQ multiplex PCR, yet TCRdb's version contains in-frame clones alone and is incomplete. V and J calls and clone size are as listed in that table; D and trimming were resolved from the DNA. In the table there are more than 110,000 clones, 76% of which are singletons. The clonotype was recovered from a woman of 80 years or more with active or convalescent COVID-19. Sequencing input: peripheral blood. The chain is built from TRBV7-2 and TRBJ2-7; 8 positions match TRBD2. CDR3 nucleotide sequence: TGTGCCAGCAGCCTGGGTACCGGGAGGGCCTACGAGCAGTACTTC. Protein sequence: CASSLGTGRAYEQYF.